Following are 32 T cell receptor beta chains from one sample sequenced in a study of T cell clonality in common variable immunodeficiency (dated by TCRdb to the mid-2010s). Library generation was performed with the immunoSEQ multiplex PCR assay. Held by TCRdb, this immuneACCESS table contains in-frame sequences only and omits some clones. Under half of the omission traces to an unresolved V gene where checked; the cause of the rest is unknown. The sample counts around 45,000 clones, each observed more than once. The ten largest clones represent around 9.3% of the sample. The sample was peripheral blood mononuclear cells. Receptors were obtained from a person aged 18 to 70 in good health.

This clone was counted many times. The read stops 3 residues short of the end of the CDR3; the missing end is completed from the germline J gene. The chain joins TRBV5-6 to TRBJ2-2; no clear D gene. The CDR3 covers 14 residues. CDR1 SGHDT and CDR2 YYEEEE come from the germline V gene. V was trimmed by 2 bases and J by 3 bases, leaving 8 bases between them. The sequenced CDR3 bases are TGTGCCAGCAGCTTCGAGGCACACACCGGGGAG. Amino acid sequence: CASSFEAHTGE. The whole CDR3 sequence is CASSFEAHTGELFF.

This clone occurred many times. The read is 3 residues too short to cover the CDR3 end, so that end is filled in from the germline J gene. The gene calls are TRBV19 and TRBJ2-2, with 7 positions matching TRBD1. Germline V gene lookup returns CDR1 LNHDA and CDR2 SQIVND (reference sequence). Trimming at V came to 1 base and at J to 0 bases, leaving 8 bases not matched to a gene. The CDR3 runs to 18 residues. The part of the CDR3 DNA that was read is TGTGCCAGTAGTATAGGGCAGGGGGACAGTTCGAACACCGGGGAG. Encoded protein: CASSIGQGDSSNTGE. The CDR3 in its entirety is CASSIGQGDSSNTGELFF.

This clone occurred many times. The CDR3 protein is CASSPPGQSGYTF. Partial CDR3 DNA: TGTGCCAGCAGCCCACCGGGACAGTCTGGC. V is TRBV13 and J is TRBJ1-2, with 7 bases that match TRBD1. The CDR3 end is not reached by the read, which stops 3 residues before it; the germline J gene fills it in. Trimming cost V 5 bases and J 7 bases; bases outside gene matches: 7. The CDR3 has 13 amino acids. Germline lookup yields CDR1 PRHDT and CDR2 FYEKMQ (reference sequence).

This clone appeared many times. The read comes to an end 3 residues before the CDR3 does, leaving the germline J gene to fill in the end. The rearrangement joins TRBV30 to TRBJ1-6; 7 nucleotides match TRBD1. The CDR3 sequence is 14 residues long. The V gene's germline CDR1 is GTSNPN and CDR2 SVGIG (reference sequence). Unmatched junction bases numbered 5, after V lost 1 base and J lost 8 bases. This CDR3 is CAWSGTGEYSPLHF. The part of the CDR3 DNA that was read is TGTGCCTGGAGTGGCACAGGGGAATATTCACCC.

This clone was observed many times. The read gets to within 3 residues of the CDR3 end, and the germline J gene fills in the rest. This chain uses TRBV5-4 with TRBJ2-1; D may be TRBD1 (6 bases). V gave up 4 bases and J gave up 9 bases, with 17 bases separating them. CDR1 and CDR2 (germline): SGHNT, YYREEE (reference sequence). The CDR3 length is 14 residues. The CDR3 DNA, read in part, is TGTGCCAGCAGCACACCAGGGGTCTCGGGTGAG. Translated: CASSTPGVSGE. The CDR3, in full, reads CASSTPGVSGEQFF.

This clone was observed many times. The missing CDR3 end, 3 residues past where the read stops, is filled in from the germline J gene. V and J are TRBV20-1 and TRBJ1-3, with D maybe TRBD1 (6 bases). The CDR3 is 15 residues long. V was trimmed by 0 bases and J by 3 bases, leaving 12 bases between them. The germline gives CDR1 DFQATT, CDR2 SNEGSKA (reference sequence). CDR3 in amino acids: CSARETRGFGNTIYF. Partial CDR3 DNA: TGCAGTGCTAGAGAAACTAGGGGGTTTGGAAACACC.

This clone came up many times. The read is 3 residues too short to cover the CDR3 end, so that end is filled in from the germline J gene. The chain links TRBV5-1 to TRBJ1-5, with 8 bases identical to TRBD1. J gave up 6 bases and V 4 bases, and 12 bases lay outside the gene matches. The germline gives CDR1 SGHRS, CDR2 YFSETQ. This CDR3 comprises 16 residues. CDR3 in amino acids: CASSPLGQGGGQPQHF. CDR3 bases read: TGCGCCAGCAGCCCACTTGGACAGGGAGGAGGTCAGCCC.

Many counts were recorded for this clone. The CDR3 is cut off 3 residues early in the read; its end comes from the germline J gene. J is TRBJ1-2 and V is TRBV19; maybe TRBD1 (5 bases). The CDR3 contains 16 residues. Germline V CDR1 and CDR2: LNHDA, SQIVND (reference sequence). The V gene lost 6 bases and the J gene lost 4 bases, with 21 bases spanning the gap. The sequenced CDR3 bases are TGTGCCAGTAGCCCAGGGTGGTGGTTAAGATCCTATGGC. Protein product: CASSPGWWLRSYG. The complete CDR3 protein is CASSPGWWLRSYGYTF.

This clone showed up many times. The read ends 3 residues before the CDR3 terminus; that terminus is restored from the germline J gene. The V call is TRBV18, the J call TRBJ1-2; tentatively, D is TRBD1 (6 bases). The CDR3 extends over 15 amino acids. Trimming removed 2 bases at V and 0 bases at J, with 10 bases between. Germline CDR1 KGHSH, CDR2 LQKENI. The CDR3 loop is CASSPGRGPNYGYTF. The sequenced CDR3 bases are TGTGCCAGCTCACCAGGCAGGGGACCTAACTATGGC.

This clone has at least ten counts. Read coverage stops 3 residues before the CDR3 terminus; the germline J gene supplies the remainder. The chain uses TRBV7-9 and TRBJ2-2; 7 bases are a match to TRBD1. Germline lookup yields CDR1 SEHNR and CDR2 FQNEAQ (reference sequence). CDR3 length equals 14 residues. Trimming at V came to 5 bases and at J to 6 bases, leaving 6 bases not matched to a gene. CDR3 in amino acids: CASSVQGVPGELFF. The covered CDR3 bases are TGTGCCAGCAGCGTGCAGGGGGTCCCCGGGGAG.

At least ten counts were recorded for this clone. With the read ending 3 residues before the CDR3 end, the germline J gene is used to fill in that end. V is TRBV7-9 and J is TRBJ2-7, with TRBD2 matching over 7 bases. V gave up 1 base and J gave up 2 bases; unmatched junction bases: 2. This CDR3 is 14 amino acids long. Germline V CDR1 and CDR2: SEHNR, FQNEAQ (reference sequence). The CDR3 protein is CASSLGGGAYEQYF. The CDR3 DNA, read in part, is TGTGCCAGCAGCTTAGGGGGGGGAGCCTACGAG. The full variable domain, with the rest looked up from reference TRBV7-9 and TRBJ2-7, is DTGVSQNPRHKITKRGQNVTFRCDPISEHNRLYWYRQTLGQGPEFLTYFQNEAQLEKSRLLSDRFSAERPKGSFSTLEIQRTEQGDSAMYLCASSLGGGAYEQYFGPGTRLTVT.

This clone has ten or more counts. At one end, the junction sequence differs from germline, possibly due to a read error. The read finishes 3 residues shy of the CDR3 end, and the germline J gene is used to complete it. V and J are TRBV4-2 and TRBJ1-1; TRBD1 is a possible D gene (5 bases). The CDR3 has 16 amino acids. Germline V gene sequence: CDR1 LGHNA, CDR2 YNFKEQ. CDR3 sequence: CASSQGAGGRRTEAFF. CDR3 DNA (partial): TGCGCCAGCAGCCAAGGGGCCGGTGGCCGGAGGACTGAA.

There are many counts of this clone. The CDR3 end falls 3 residues outside the read, so it is completed with the germline J gene. J is TRBJ1-2 and V is TRBV4-1, with D perhaps TRBD1 (5 bases). CDR1 and CDR2 (germline): MGHRA, YSYEKL. The CDR3 contains 15 residues. The V gene lost 4 bases and the J gene lost 4 bases, with 16 bases spanning the gap. Partial CDR3 DNA: TGCGCCAGCAGCCCGAGGGGCCAACCGGTCTATGGC. This codes for CASSPRGQPVYG. The whole CDR3 is CASSPRGQPVYGYTF.

This clone has a count of ten or more. Read sequence stops 3 residues before the CDR3 end, and the germline J gene provides the missing end. This chain uses TRBV2 with TRBJ1-1, with D unresolved. The CDR3 is 11 residues long. CDR1 and CDR2 from the germline V gene are SNHLY and FYNNEI. The sequenced CDR3 bases are TGTGCCAGCAGTTCGCCGGGGAGA. Amino acid sequence: CASSSPGR. The complete CDR3 sequence is CASSSPGRAFF.

This clone was counted at least ten times. Incomplete CDR3 DNA: TGCGCCAGCAGCCAAGGCCCAGCGGGGGCGGGGGAGACC. The encoded protein is CASSQGPAGAGET. The whole CDR3 is CASSQGPAGAGETQYF. The chain has TRBV5-1 and TRBJ2-5; the match to TRBD2 covers 8 bases. The read comes to an end 3 residues before the CDR3 does, leaving the germline J gene to fill in the end. The V segment lost 4 bases and the J segment 5 bases; nucleotides outside the gene matches: 13. CDR1 SGHRS and CDR2 YFSETQ come from the germline V gene. The CDR3 length is 16 residues.

Only a few counts were recorded for this clone. The missing CDR3 end, 3 residues past where the read stops, is filled in from the germline J gene. J is TRBJ2-4 and V is TRBV19, with D hard to call. The CDR3 has 17 residues. V was clipped by 1 base and J by 0 bases, with 13 bases between them. Germline CDR1 LNHDA, CDR2 SQIVND (reference sequence). The CDR3 DNA, read in part, is TGTGCCAGTAGTATAGTCCACAGACACTCAGCCAAAAACATT. Residues: CASSIVHRHSAKNI. The CDR3 in its entirety is CASSIVHRHSAKNIQYF.

This clone was detected many times. The read terminates 3 residues ahead of where the CDR3 ends, so the germline J gene completes it. The V and J genes are TRBV5-1 and TRBJ1-1; D is unresolved. The germline gives CDR1 SGHRS, CDR2 YFSETQ. The CDR3 has 14 amino acids. V was trimmed by 3 bases and J by 0 bases, leaving 9 bases between them. The CDR3 region is CASSYNYMNTEAFF. The covered CDR3 bases are TGCGCCAGCAGCTATAATTACATGAACACTGAA.

This clone was observed many times. CDR3 amino acids: CSARVVGLESNEQFF. The DNA read from the CDR3 is TGCAGTGCTAGAGTCGTGGGACTAGAATCCAATGAG. The chain recombines TRBV20-1 with TRBJ2-1; 8 nucleotides match TRBD2. The read halts 3 residues ahead of the CDR3 end, with the missing end drawn from the germline J gene. The CDR3 extends over 15 amino acids. The trim removed 1 base at V and 6 bases at J, leaving 8 bases unmatched. Germline CDR1 DFQATT, CDR2 SNEGSKA (reference sequence).

The sample holds many counts of this clone. The read is 3 residues too short to cover the CDR3 end, so that end is filled in from the germline J gene. This chain connects TRBV5-1 to TRBJ1-4, with 10 bases that match TRBD1. CDR3 size: 15 residues. Losses at the gene ends were 4 bases for V and 10 bases for J; bases not matched to a gene: 10. The germline V gene has CDR1 SGHRS and CDR2 YFSETQ. The CDR3 loop reads CASSGPGQGLGKLFF. The part of the CDR3 DNA that was read is TGCGCCAGCAGCGGACCGGGACAGGGGTTAGGAAAA.

The table lists this clone with a few counts. The CDR3 region is CASSLVSWTGGNTIYF. The part of the CDR3 DNA that was read is TGTGCCAGCAGCTTAGTATCTTGGACAGGGGGAAACACC. The chain has TRBV7-6 and TRBJ1-3; the match to TRBD1 covers 8 bases. The read halts 3 residues ahead of the CDR3 end, with the missing end drawn from the germline J gene. The length of the CDR3 is 16 residues. V lost 1 base, J lost 4 bases, and 6 bases stayed unmatched. Germline V gene data show CDR1 as SGHVS and CDR2 as FNYEAQ.

This clone was detected ten times or more. The read is 3 residues too short to cover the CDR3 end, so that end is filled in from the germline J gene. The chain has TRBV10-3 and TRBJ1-4; no reliable D call. CDR3 length equals 14 residues. V lost 4 bases and J lost 7, with 13 bases in between. The germline CDR1 and CDR2 sequences are ENHRY and SYGVKD. This CDR3 reads CAISAGKGAEKLFF. The covered CDR3 bases are TGTGCCATCAGTGCAGGTAAAGGTGCTGAAAAA.

In its sample, this clone was seen many times. The read finishes 3 residues shy of the CDR3 end, and the germline J gene is used to complete it. The chain couples TRBV10-3 to TRBJ1-2; D might be TRBD1 (5 bases). The V end was cut by 2 bases, the J end by 3 bases, with 7 bases between. The CDR3 extends over 13 amino acids. The germline gives CDR1 ENHRY, CDR2 SYGVKD. Incomplete CDR3 DNA: TGTGCCATCAGTGAGGGCAGGGACTATGGC. Its translation: CAISEGRDYG. The entire CDR3 reads CAISEGRDYGYTF.

Ten or more counts support this clone. The read finishes 3 residues shy of the CDR3 end, and the germline J gene is used to complete it. The genes are TRBV7-3 and TRBJ2-7; D is unclear. The CDR3 length is 13 residues. CDR1 is SGHTA, CDR2 FQGTGA, per germline. V gave up 3 bases and J gave up 3 bases, with 9 bases separating them. The CDR3 bases that were read are TGTGCCAGCAGCTTTTTATCAGGCTACGAG. It is translated as CASSFLSGYE. The whole CDR3 region reads CASSFLSGYEQYF.

The sample holds many counts of this clone. The read is 3 residues too short to cover the CDR3 end, so that end is filled in from the germline J gene. V gene TRBV5-1 combines with J gene TRBJ1-2; TRBD1 agrees at 8 bases. V lost 0 bases and J lost 0; bases outside the gene matches: 4. The CDR3 consists of 16 residues. CDR1 and CDR2 from the germline V gene are SGHRS and YFSETQ. CDR3 in amino acids: CASSLGDRISNYGYTF. The part of the CDR3 DNA that was read is TGCGCCAGCAGCTTGGGGGACAGGATATCTAACTATGGC.

This clone came up many times. The CDR3 goes on 3 residues after the read ends, and that part is filled in from the germline J gene. The V gene is TRBV19, the J gene TRBJ2-1, with TRBD2 matching 8 bases. The CDR3 totals 16 residues. Germline CDR1 LNHDA, CDR2 SQIVND (reference sequence). Trimming at V came to 7 bases and at J to 0 bases, leaving 8 bases not matched to a gene. CDR3 sequence: CASTNPSGSSYNEQFF. CDR3 DNA (partial): TGTGCCAGTACCAACCCCAGCGGGAGCTCCTACAATGAG.

This clone was seen at least ten times. The read ends 3 residues shy of where the CDR3 ends; the end is completed using the germline J gene. The rearrangement links TRBV28 to TRBJ1-5; unclear D gene. The CDR3 has 14 residues. V dropped 6 bases and J dropped 4 bases, with 13 bases sitting between them. Germline CDR1 reads MDHEN; CDR2 reads SYDVKM. The CDR3 protein is CASRPGGTNQPQHF. Partial CDR3 DNA: TGTGCCAGCAGACCTGGCGGCACTAATCAGCCC.

This clone was counted at least ten times. Read data end 3 residues before the CDR3 end; the end is taken from the germline J gene. The chain carries TRBV28 and TRBJ1-2; 7 bases match TRBD1. This CDR3 contains 12 residues. CDR1 MDHEN and CDR2 SYDVKM come from the germline V gene. With 6 bases clipped from V and 5 bases from J, the junction kept 3 bases outside the gene matches. The sequenced part of the CDR3 DNA is TGTGCCAGCAGCACAGGGGTTTATGGC. It codes for CASSTGVYG. The entire CDR3 protein reads CASSTGVYGYTF.

This clone was seen repeatedly, ten times or more. The CDR3 end falls 3 residues outside the read, so it is completed with the germline J gene. V is TRBV2 and J is TRBJ2-3; TRBD2 matches at 9 bases. Per germline, CDR1 SNHLY and CDR2 FYNNEI. V gave up 6 bases and J gave up 6 bases; unmatched junction bases: 10. CDR3 length: 15 amino acids. CDR3 in amino acids: CASRETSGGTDTQYF. Partial CDR3 DNA: TGTGCCAGCAGAGAGACTAGCGGTGGGACGGATACG.

This clone was detected ten times or more. The observed sequence ends 3 residues before the CDR3 terminus, with the missing tail filled in from the germline J gene. The chain couples TRBV7-2 to TRBJ2-5; no clear D gene. Germline V gene sequence: CDR1 SGHTA, CDR2 FQGNSA. V was trimmed by 2 bases and J by 5 bases, leaving 12 bases between them. This CDR3 contains 14 residues. CDR3 DNA (partial): TGTGCCAGCAGCTTATCTTTAGTTGAGGAGACC. This sequence encodes CASSLSLVEET. The whole CDR3 is CASSLSLVEETQYF.

This clone was counted ten times or more. The read finishes 3 residues shy of the CDR3 end, and the germline J gene is used to complete it. V and J are TRBV11-3 and TRBJ2-3, with TRBD2 identical over 8 bases. The germline V gene has CDR1 SGHNT and CDR2 YENEEA. V lost 2 bases to trimming and J lost 3 bases; unmatched junction nucleotides: 4. The CDR3 has 15 amino acids. The sequenced part of the CDR3 DNA is TGTGCCAGCAGCTTACGGTCTAGCGGGACAGATACG. Translated: CASSLRSSGTDT. The CDR3 reads in full as CASSLRSSGTDTQYF.

In its sample, this clone was seen many times. The CDR3 extends 3 residues past the end of the read, so its final part is completed from the germline J gene. J is TRBJ2-2 and V is TRBV5-1, with D perhaps being TRBD1 or TRBD2 (6 bases each). The germline V and J ends were trimmed by 4 bases and 7 bases, with 14 bases remaining between them. Germline CDR1 is SGHRS and CDR2 is YFSETQ. The CDR3 sequence is 14 residues long. Here the CDR3 reads CASSREQGGGELFF. CDR3 DNA, as far as it was read: TGCGCCAGCAGCAGAGAACAGGGAGGCGGGGAG.

This clone was seen at least ten times. The sequence runs out 3 residues before the end of the CDR3; the remainder is reconstructed from the germline J gene. The chain has TRBV12-3 or TRBV12-4 and TRBJ1-2; D might be TRBD1 (6 bases). There are 11 residues in the CDR3. CDR3 residues: CASSRDTLYTF. The CDR3 DNA, read in part, is TGTGCCAGCAGTCGGGACACCTTG.